These T cell receptor beta chains were read from a single sample in a study of T-cell memory formation after mild COVID-19. TCRdb re-analysed the 5' RACE reads in MiXCR, keeping a single row per CDR3 protein. The sample shows hundreds of thousands of distinct CDR3 sequences, 20% to 25% of them seen only once. Sequenced input: PBMCs or a T cell subset sorted from them (not recorded which). The receptors shown here come from a man between 18 and 29 years old who had mild COVID-19 (a few samples of this study predate the infection). Cell type and time point are not known. The CDR3 runs from the conserved cysteine through the conserved F or W. The D gene is left open where the match is weak. Size is stated for part of the rows, as once, few or many counts, or as a class when the clone is expanded.

TGTGCCAGCAGCTTGACGGGACATGGCTACACCTTC | CASSLTGHGYTF | TRBJ1-2 | . | many | TRBV5-4
TGCGCCAGCAGCCCCAGGAGCAAGGATGGTGAAGCTTTCTTT | CASSPRSKDGEAFF | TRBJ1-1 | . | . | TRBV5-1
TGTGCCATCAGTGAAGACAGGGGACTTGAAGCTTTCTTT | CAISEDRGLEAFF | TRBJ1-1 | TRBD1 | few | TRBV10-3
TGTGCCACCAGTGACGCCCGGGGGGCAGGAGATACGCAGTATTTT | CATSDARGAGDTQYF | TRBJ2-3 | . | . | TRBV24-1
TGTGCCAGCAGTGCCACCGGGGGCTACACTGAAGCTTTCTTT | CASSATGGYTEAFF | TRBJ1-1 | . | few | TRBV12-3/TRBV12-4
TGTGCCAGCAGATTACAGGGACTCGGCTATGGCTACACCTTC | CASRLQGLGYGYTF | TRBJ1-2 | . | . | TRBV6-5
TGTGCCAGCAGTTCGGGGGTATCTAGCACAGATACGCAGTATTTT | CASSSGVSSTDTQYF | TRBJ2-3 | . | . | TRBV7-2
TGTGCCAGCAGCCAATCAATAACAGGGGGCTATAATGAAAAACTGTTTTTT | CASSQSITGGYNEKLFF | TRBJ1-4 | TRBD1 | . | TRBV12-3/TRBV12-4
TGCAGTGCTACGTCGACCGGGACAGGGGGGGATGGCTACACCTTC | CSATSTGTGGDGYTF | TRBJ1-2 | TRBD1 | . | TRBV20-1
TGTGCCAGCAGTGAAACGAGCAGGCGAGGAGATTCACCCCTCCACTTT | CASSETSRRGDSPLHF | TRBJ1-6 | . | few | TRBV2
TGCGCCAGCAGCTTGGTGGGGACAGGGGCCGATGGTGCCAAAAACATTCAGTACTTC | CASSLVGTGADGAKNIQYF | TRBJ2-4 | TRBD1 | few | TRBV5-1
TGTGCCAGCAGTGTTAAAGAAGCCCCAGTCTACGAGCAGTACTTC | CASSVKEAPVYEQYF | TRBJ2-7 | . | . | TRBV6-1
TGTGCCAGCAGCTTAGTTGCGGGGGGGCGTTACGAGCAGTACTTC | CASSLVAGGRYEQYF | TRBJ2-7 | TRBD2 | . | TRBV7-2
TGTGCCAGCAGTTACCAGGGGACGGAAGAGACCCAGTACTTC | CASSYQGTEETQYF | TRBJ2-5 | . | few | TRBV28
TGTGCCAGCAGCTTAGGGACAAGTAATTCACCCCTCCACTTT | CASSLGTSNSPLHF | TRBJ1-6 | . | . | TRBV7-3
TGTGCCAGCAGGCTACAGGGGGAGGGCTACACCTTC | CASRLQGEGYTF | TRBJ1-2 | TRBD1 | . | TRBV6-5
TGCGCCAGCAGCCAAGGACCGGAACCTGGGGTGTACGAGCAGTACTTC | CASSQGPEPGVYEQYF | TRBJ2-7 | . | . | TRBV4-3
TGTGCCAGCAAGGTTCCAGGGGCGTCCACAGATACGCAGTATTTT | CASKVPGASTDTQYF | TRBJ2-3 | . | few | TRBV27
TGTGCCAGCAGAGCCGGACTAGCGAGGACAGATACGCAGTATTTT | CASRAGLARTDTQYF | TRBJ2-3 | TRBD2 | few | TRBV7-2
TGTGCCAGCAGCTCCCTACAGGGACTTGATGGCTACACCTTC | CASSSLQGLDGYTF | TRBJ1-2 | . | . | TRBV7-2
TGTGCCAGCAGCTGGGATGGGACGCGACTGTTTTTT | CASSWDGTRLFF | TRBJ1-4 | . | few | TRBV12-3/TRBV12-4
TGTGCCAGCAGCTCCCCCGGGACTTATACGCAGGGGGCCAATGAGCAGTTCTTC | CASSSPGTYTQGANEQFF | TRBJ2-1 | TRBD1 | few | TRBV7-9